This T cell receptor (beta chain) was recovered during a study of OX40 agonist ivuxolimab in advanced cancers. Germline lookup yields CDR1 SGHNT and CDR2 YYREEE (reference sequence). The CDR3 totals 12 residues. With 5 bases removed from V and 13 bases from J, the gap between germline ends came to 18 bases. Blood was sampled at baseline, cycle 4 day 1, and cycle 7 day 1. Method: immunoSEQ multiplex PCR; TCRdb's copy keeps in-frame clones and lacks some. This table has about 46,000 clones, around nine tenths appearing once. This clone came up once. This sample comprised CD4+ or CD8+ T cells sorted from blood, obtained in a trial of the OX40 agonist ivuxolimab. The TCR originated in an adult with an advanced solid tumor such as melanoma, head and neck, liver or kidney cancer. The chain uses TRBV5-4 and TRBJ1-2; weak D call: TRBD1 (5 bases). The DNA for the CDR3 is TGTGCCAGCAGTTGGGGGACGGCCGATTGCACCTTC. Translated, it gives CASSWGTADCTF.